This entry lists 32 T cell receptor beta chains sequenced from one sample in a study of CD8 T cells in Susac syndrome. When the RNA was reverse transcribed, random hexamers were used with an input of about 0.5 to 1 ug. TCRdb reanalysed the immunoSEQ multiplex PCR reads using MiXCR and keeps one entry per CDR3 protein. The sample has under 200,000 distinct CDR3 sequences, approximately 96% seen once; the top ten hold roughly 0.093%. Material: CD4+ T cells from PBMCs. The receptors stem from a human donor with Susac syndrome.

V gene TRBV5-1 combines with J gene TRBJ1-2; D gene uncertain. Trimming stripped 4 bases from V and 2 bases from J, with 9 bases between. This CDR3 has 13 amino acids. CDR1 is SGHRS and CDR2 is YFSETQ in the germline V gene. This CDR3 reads CASSRAENYGYTF. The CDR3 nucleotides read TGCGCCAGCAGCCGGGCGGAAAACTATGGCTACACCTTC.

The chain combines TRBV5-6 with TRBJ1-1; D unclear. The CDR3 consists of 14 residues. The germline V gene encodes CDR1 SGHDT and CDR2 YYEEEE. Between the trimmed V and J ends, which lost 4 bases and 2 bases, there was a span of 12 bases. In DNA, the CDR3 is TGTGCCAGCAGCCACCGAGGGAGAAACACTGAAGCTTTCTTT. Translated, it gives CASSHRGRNTEAFF.

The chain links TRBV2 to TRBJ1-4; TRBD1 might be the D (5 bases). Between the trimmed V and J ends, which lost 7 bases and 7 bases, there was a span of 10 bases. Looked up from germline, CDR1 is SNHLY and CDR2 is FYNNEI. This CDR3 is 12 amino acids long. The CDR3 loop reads CASKRDVEKLFF. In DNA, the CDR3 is TGTGCCAGCAAGAGGGACGTTGAAAAACTGTTTTTT.

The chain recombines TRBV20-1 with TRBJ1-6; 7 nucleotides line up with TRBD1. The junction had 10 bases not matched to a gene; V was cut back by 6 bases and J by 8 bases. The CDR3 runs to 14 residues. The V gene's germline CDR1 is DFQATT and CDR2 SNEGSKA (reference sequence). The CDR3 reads CSASTGVRDSPLHF. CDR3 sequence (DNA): TGCAGTGCATCAACAGGGGTTAGGGATTCACCCCTCCACTTT.

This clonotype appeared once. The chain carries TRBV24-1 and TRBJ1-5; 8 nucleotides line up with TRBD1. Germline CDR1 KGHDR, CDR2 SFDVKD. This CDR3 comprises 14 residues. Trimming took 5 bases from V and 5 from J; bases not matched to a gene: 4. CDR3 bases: TGTGCCACCAGTGCCAGGGGGCTTGATCAGCCCCAGCATTTT. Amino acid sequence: CATSARGLDQPQHF.

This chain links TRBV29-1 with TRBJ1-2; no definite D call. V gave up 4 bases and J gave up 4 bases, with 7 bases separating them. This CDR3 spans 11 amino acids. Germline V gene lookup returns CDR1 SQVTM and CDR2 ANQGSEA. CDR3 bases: TGCAGCGTTGGCTGGGCCTATGGCTACACCTTC. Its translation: CSVGWAYGYTF.

CDR3 loop: CATSRDKRIYEQYF. The CDR3 DNA follows: TGTGCCACCAGCAGAGATAAACGGATATACGAGCAGTACTTC. The rearrangement links TRBV15 to TRBJ2-7; D remains ambiguous. This CDR3 is 14 amino acids long. Trimming pared 0 bases from V and 4 bases from J, leaving 10 bases between. Germline CDR1 reads LNHNV; CDR2 reads YYDKDF (reference sequence).

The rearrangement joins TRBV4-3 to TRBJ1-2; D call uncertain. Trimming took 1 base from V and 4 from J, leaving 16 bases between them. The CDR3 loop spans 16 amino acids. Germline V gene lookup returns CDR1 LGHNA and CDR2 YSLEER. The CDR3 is CASSQARERTSYGYTF. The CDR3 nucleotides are TGCGCCAGCAGCCAAGCCCGAGAACGGACCTCCTATGGCTACACCTTC.

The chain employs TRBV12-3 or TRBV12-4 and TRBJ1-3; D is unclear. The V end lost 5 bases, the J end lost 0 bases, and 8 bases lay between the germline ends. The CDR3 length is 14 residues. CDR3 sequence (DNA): TGTGCCAGCAGTCTAGGGCACTCTGGAAACACCATATATTTT. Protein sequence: CASSLGHSGNTIYF.

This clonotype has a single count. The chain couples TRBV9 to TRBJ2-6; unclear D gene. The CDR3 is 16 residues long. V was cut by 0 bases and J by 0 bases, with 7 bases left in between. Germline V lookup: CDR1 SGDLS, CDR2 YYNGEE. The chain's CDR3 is CASSVASYSGANVLTF. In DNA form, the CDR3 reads TGTGCCAGCAGCGTAGCCAGCTACTCTGGGGCCAACGTCCTGACTTTC.

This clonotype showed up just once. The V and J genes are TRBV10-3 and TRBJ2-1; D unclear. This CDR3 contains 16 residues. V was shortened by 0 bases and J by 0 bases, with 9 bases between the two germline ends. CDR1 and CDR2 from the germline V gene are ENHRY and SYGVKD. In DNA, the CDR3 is TGTGCCATCAGTGAGTCGCTGCAAGGCTCCTACAATGAGCAGTTCTTC. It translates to CAISESLQGSYNEQFF.

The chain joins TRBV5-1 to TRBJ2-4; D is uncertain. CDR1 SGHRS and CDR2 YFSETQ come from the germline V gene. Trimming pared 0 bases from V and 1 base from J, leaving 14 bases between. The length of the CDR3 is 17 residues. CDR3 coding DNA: TGCGCCAGCAGCTTGGCAGAACCAAACCGCGCCAAAAACATTCAGTACTTC. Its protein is CASSLAEPNRAKNIQYF.

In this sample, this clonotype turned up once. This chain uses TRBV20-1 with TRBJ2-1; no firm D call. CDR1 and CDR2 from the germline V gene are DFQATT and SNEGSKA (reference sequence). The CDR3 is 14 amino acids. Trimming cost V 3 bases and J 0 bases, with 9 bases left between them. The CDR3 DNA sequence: TGCAGTGCTAGTGACCGGAACTCCTACAATGAGCAGTTCTTC. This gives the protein CSASDRNSYNEQFF.

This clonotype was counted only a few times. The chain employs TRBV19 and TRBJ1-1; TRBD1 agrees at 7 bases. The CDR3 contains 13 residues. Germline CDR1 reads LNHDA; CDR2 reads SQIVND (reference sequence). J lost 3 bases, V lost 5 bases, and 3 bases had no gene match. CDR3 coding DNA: TGTGCCAGTAGTTTCACAGGGGACACTGAAGCTTTCTTT. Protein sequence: CASSFTGDTEAFF.

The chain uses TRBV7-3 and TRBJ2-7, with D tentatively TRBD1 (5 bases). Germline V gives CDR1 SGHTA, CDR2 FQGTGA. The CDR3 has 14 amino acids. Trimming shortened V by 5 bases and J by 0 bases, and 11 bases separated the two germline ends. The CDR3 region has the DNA TGTGCCAGCAGCGTCGACAGCAACTCCTACGAGCAGTACTTC. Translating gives CASSVDSNSYEQYF.

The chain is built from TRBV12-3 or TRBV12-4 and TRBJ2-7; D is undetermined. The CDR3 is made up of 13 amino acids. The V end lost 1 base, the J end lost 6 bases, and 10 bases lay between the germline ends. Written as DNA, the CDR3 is TGTGCCAGCAGTTTAGTACAGCTTCGCGAGCAGTACTTC. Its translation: CASSLVQLREQYF.

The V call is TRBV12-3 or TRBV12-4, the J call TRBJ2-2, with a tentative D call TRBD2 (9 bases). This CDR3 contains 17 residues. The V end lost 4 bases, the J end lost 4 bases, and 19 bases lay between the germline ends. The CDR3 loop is CASSSLPSGTGTGELFF. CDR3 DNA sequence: TGTGCCAGCAGTTCACTCCCTAGCGGGACAGGCACCGGGGAGCTGTTTTTT.

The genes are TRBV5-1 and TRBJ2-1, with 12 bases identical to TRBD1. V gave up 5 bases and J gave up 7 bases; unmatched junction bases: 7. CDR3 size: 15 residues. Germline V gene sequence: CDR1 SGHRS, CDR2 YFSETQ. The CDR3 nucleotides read TGCGCCAGCAGTCTCCCGGGACAGGGGGCGAATGAGCAGTTCTTC. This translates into CASSLPGQGANEQFF.

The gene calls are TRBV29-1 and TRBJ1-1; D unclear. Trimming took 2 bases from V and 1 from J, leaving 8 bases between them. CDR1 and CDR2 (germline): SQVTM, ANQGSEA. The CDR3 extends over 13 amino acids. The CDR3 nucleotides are TGCAGCGTTGAATACAGCCAGAACACTGAAGCTTTCTTT. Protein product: CSVEYSQNTEAFF.

CDR3 sequence (DNA): TGTGCCAGCAGCTTCGGGTGGGGGGAAAAACTGTTTTTT. Translated, it gives CASSFGWGEKLFF. The chain links TRBV7-9 to TRBJ1-4; perhaps TRBD1 as D (5 bases). V was trimmed by 3 bases and J by 8 bases, leaving 10 bases between them. The CDR3 is 13 residues long. CDR1 SEHNR and CDR2 FQNEAQ come from the germline V gene (reference sequence).

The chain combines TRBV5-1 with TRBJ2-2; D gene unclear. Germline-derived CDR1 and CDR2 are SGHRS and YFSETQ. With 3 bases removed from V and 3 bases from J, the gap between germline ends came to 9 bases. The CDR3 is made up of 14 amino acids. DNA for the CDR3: TGCGCCAGCAGCTCACAGACCGACACCGGGGAGCTGTTTTTT. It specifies CASSSQTDTGELFF.

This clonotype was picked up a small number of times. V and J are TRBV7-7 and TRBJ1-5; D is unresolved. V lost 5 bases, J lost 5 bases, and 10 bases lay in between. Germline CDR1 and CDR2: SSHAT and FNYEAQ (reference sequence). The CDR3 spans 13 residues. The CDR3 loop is CASSRDRDQPQHF. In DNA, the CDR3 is TGTGCCAGCAGCCGTGACCGTGATCAGCCCCAGCATTTT.

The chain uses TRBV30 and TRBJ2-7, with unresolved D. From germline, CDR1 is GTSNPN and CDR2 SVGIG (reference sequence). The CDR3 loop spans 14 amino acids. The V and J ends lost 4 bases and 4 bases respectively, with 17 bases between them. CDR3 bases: TGTGCCTGGAAAATCCGGCAAGGACGATACGAGCAGTACTTC. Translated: CAWKIRQGRYEQYF. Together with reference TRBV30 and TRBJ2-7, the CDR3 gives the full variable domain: SQTIHQWPATLVQPVGSPLSLECTVEGTSNPNLYWYRQAAGRGLQLLFYSVGIGQISSEVPQNLSASRPQDRQFILSSKKLLLSDSGFYLCAWKIRQGRYEQYFGPGTRLTVT.

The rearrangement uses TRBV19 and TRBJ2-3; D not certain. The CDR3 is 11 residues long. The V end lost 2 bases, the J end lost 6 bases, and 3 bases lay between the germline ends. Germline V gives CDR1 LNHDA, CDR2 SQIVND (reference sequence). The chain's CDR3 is CASSISDTQYF. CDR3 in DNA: TGTGCCAGTAGTATATCCGATACGCAGTATTTT.

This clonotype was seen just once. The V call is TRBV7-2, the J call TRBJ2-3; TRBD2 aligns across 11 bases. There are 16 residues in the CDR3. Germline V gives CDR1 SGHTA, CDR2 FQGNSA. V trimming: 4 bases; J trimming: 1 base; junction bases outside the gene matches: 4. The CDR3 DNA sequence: TGTGCCAGCAGCTCCCTAGCGGGGGGACGCACAGATACGCAGTATTTT. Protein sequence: CASSSLAGGRTDTQYF.

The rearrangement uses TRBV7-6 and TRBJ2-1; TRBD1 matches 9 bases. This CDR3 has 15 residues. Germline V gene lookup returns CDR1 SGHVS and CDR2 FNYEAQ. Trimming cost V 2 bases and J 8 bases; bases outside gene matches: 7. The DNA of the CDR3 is TGTGCCAGCAGCTTAAAGGGACAGGGTTGGTATGAGCAGTTCTTC. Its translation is CASSLKGQGWYEQFF.

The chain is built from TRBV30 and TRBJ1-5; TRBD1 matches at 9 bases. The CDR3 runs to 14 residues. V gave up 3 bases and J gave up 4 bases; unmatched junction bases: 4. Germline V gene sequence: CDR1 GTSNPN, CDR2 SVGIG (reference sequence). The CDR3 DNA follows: TGTGCCTGGAGCGGTGGACAGGGGAATCAGCCCCAGCATTTT. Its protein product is CAWSGGQGNQPQHF.

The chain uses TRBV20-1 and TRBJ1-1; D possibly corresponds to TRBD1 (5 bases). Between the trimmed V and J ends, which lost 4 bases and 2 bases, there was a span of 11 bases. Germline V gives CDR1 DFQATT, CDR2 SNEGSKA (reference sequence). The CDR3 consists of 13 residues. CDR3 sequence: CSATRDGNTEAFF. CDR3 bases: TGCAGTGCTACCCGGGACGGCAACACTGAAGCTTTCTTT.

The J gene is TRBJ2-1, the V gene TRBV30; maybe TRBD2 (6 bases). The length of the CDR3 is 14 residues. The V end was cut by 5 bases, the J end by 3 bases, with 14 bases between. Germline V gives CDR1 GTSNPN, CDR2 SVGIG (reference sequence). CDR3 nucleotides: TGTGCCTGGGGATCCGGGACTGGCTACAATGAGCAGTTCTTC. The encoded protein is CAWGSGTGYNEQFF. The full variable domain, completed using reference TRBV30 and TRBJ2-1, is SQTIHQWPATLVQPVGSPLSLECTVEGTSNPNLYWYRQAAGRGLQLLFYSVGIGQISSEVPQNLSASRPQDRQFILSSKKLLLSDSGFYLCAWGSGTGYNEQFFGPGTRLTVL.

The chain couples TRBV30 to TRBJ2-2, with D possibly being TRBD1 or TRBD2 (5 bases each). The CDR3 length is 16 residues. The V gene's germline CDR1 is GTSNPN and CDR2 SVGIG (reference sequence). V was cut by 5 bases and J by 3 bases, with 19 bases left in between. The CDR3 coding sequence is TGTGCCTGGGGCCCTCCGCTTGGGGGAGACACCGGGGAGCTGTTTTTT. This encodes CAWGPPLGGDTGELFF.

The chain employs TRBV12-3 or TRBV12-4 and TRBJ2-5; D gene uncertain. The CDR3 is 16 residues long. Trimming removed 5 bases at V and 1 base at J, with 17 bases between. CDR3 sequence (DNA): TGTGCCAGCAGTACCCACACCCCTTTAATCCAAGAGACCCAGTACTTC. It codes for CASSTHTPLIQETQYF.

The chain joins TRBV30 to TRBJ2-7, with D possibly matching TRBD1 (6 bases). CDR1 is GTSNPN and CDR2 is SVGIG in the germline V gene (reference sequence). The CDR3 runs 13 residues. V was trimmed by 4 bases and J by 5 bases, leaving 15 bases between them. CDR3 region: CAWKVTGWNEQYF. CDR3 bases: TGTGCCTGGAAGGTTACAGGGTGGAACGAGCAGTACTTC.